The 8 T cell receptor beta chains in this list originate from one sample, sequenced in a study of CD8+CD57+ T cells in acquired aplastic anemia. The TCR beta profiling, which covered VDJ combination and CDR3 sequence, was carried out using genomic DNA as the template. TCRdb analysed the reads with MiXCR anew, one entry per CDR3 protein. The sample shows 200,000 to 250,000 distinct CDR3 sequences, almost 50% of them seen only once. Previously, flow cytometry had revealed CD8+CD57+ cell expansion in the patients chosen for sequencing. Sequences were obtained from sorted CD4+, CD8+, or CD8+CD57+ T cells (not recorded which) from PBMCs. All receptors derive from a human donor with aplastic anemia.

At least ten counts were recorded for this clonotype. V usage is TRBV5-1 and J usage is TRBJ2-7; D is ambiguous. Per germline, CDR1 SGHRS and CDR2 YFSETQ. Trimming cost V 0 bases and J 6 bases, with 10 bases left between them. The CDR3 is 13 residues long. The CDR3 protein is CASSLDGVGEQYF. CDR3 DNA: TGCGCCAGCAGCTTGGATGGGGTTGGCGAGCAGTACTTC.

J is TRBJ1-2 and V is TRBV20-1; no clear D. The CDR3 extends over 15 amino acids. V shed 5 bases and J shed 3 bases, with 19 bases lying between them. Germline V gene data show CDR1 as DFQATT and CDR2 as SNEGSKA (reference sequence). Here the CDR3 reads CSAPVHNNRDYGYTF. The DNA of the CDR3 is TGCAGTGCTCCCGTACACAACAATCGGGACTATGGCTACACCTTC.

The chain is built from TRBV18 and TRBJ2-7; 7 bases map to TRBD1. Germline CDR1 and CDR2: KGHSH and LQKENI. CDR3 size: 15 residues. J lost 5 bases, V lost 1 base, and 8 bases had no gene match. The CDR3 DNA sequence: TGTGCCAGCTCACCACTTCATCCAGGGGGAAACGAGCAGTACTTC. Amino acid sequence: CASSPLHPGGNEQYF.

The chain couples TRBV15 to TRBJ1-1, with D tentatively TRBD1 (5 bases). Germline V gives CDR1 LNHNV, CDR2 YYDKDF (reference sequence). Between the trimmed V and J ends, which lost 0 bases and 11 bases, there was a span of 16 bases. CDR3 length: 14 residues. For the CDR3, the DNA is TGTGCCACCAGCAGAGATGAAGAAAGGGGTTGCGCTTTCTTT. Its translation: CATSRDEERGCAFF.

The chain has TRBV6-5 and TRBJ2-7; 7 nucleotides match TRBD1. CDR3 length: 14 residues. Germline V gives CDR1 MNHEY, CDR2 SVGAGI. Trimming at V came to 0 bases and at J to 5 bases, leaving 4 bases not matched to a gene. CDR3 sequence: CASSYSGQFDEQYF. The CDR3 DNA is TGTGCCAGCAGTTACTCGGGACAGTTCGACGAGCAGTACTTC.

The V gene is TRBV10-3, the J gene TRBJ1-1; D call uncertain. CDR3 length: 14 residues. Germline V gene data show CDR1 as ENHRY and CDR2 as SYGVKD. V was shortened by 2 bases and J by 2 bases, with 9 bases between the two germline ends. This CDR3 is CAISERGTNTEAFF. DNA of the CDR3: TGTGCCATCAGTGAGCGCGGCACCAACACTGAAGCTTTCTTT.

This clonotype was counted a few times. The gene calls are TRBV2 and TRBJ2-2; tentatively, D is TRBD1 or TRBD2 (5 bases each). From germline, CDR1 is SNHLY and CDR2 FYNNEI. The CDR3 is 15 residues long. Trimming stripped 8 bases from V and 3 bases from J, with 16 bases between. The CDR3 is CASSPIGAYTGELFF. The CDR3 DNA reads as TGTGCCAGCTCACCAATCGGGGCTTACACCGGGGAGCTGTTTTTT.

The V and J genes are TRBV20-1 and TRBJ1-2; tentatively, D is TRBD1 (5 bases). This CDR3 region has 13 residues. V gave up 4 bases and J gave up 7 bases, with 16 bases separating them. Germline CDR1 DFQATT, CDR2 SNEGSKA (reference sequence). CDR3 in amino acids: CSAISLGGSGYTF. CDR3 nucleotides: TGCAGTGCTATTTCTTTGGGGGGGAGTGGCTACACCTTC.